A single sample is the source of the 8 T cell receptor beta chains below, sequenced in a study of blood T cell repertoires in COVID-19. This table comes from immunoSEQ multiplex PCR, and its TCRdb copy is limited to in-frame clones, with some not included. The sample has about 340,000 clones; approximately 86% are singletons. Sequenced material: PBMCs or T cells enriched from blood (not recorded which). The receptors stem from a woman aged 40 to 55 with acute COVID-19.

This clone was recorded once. This chain's CDR3 is CASSPSSAPGFIEQFF. CDR3 nucleotide sequence: TGTGCCAGCTCACCATCGAGCGCCCCCGGTTTCATTGAGCAGTTCTTC. The rearrangement joins TRBV18 to TRBJ2-1; no definite D call. Trimming left V 2 bases short and J 9 bases short, with 20 bases between. This CDR3 has 16 amino acids. Germline values: CDR1 KGHSH, CDR2 LQKENI. Full variable domain (missing parts from reference TRBV18 and TRBJ2-1): NAGVMQNPRHLVRRRGQEARLRCSPMKGHSHVYWYRQLPEEGLKFMVYLQKENIIDESGMPKERFSAEFPKEGPSILRIQQVVRGDSAAYFCASSPSSAPGFIEQFFGPGTRLTVL.

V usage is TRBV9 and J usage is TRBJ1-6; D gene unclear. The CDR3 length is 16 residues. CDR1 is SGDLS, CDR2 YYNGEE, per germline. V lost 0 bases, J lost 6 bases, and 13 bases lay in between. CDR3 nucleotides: TGTGCCAGCAGCGTAGTTCCTTCCTCGGGTAATTCACCCCTCCACTTT. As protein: CASSVVPSSGNSPLHF.

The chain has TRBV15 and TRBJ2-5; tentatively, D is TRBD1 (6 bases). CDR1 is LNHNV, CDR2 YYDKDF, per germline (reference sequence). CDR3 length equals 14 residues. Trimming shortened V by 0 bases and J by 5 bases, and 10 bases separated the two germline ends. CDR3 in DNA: TGTGCCACCAGCAGAGATCAGGGGCGGGAGACCCAGTACTTC. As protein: CATSRDQGRETQYF.

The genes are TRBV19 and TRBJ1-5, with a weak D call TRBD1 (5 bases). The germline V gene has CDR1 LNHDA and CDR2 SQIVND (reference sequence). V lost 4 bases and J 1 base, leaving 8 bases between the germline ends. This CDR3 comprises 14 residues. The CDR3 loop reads CASSTRGSNQPQHF. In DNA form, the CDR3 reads TGTGCCAGTAGTACGCGGGGGAGCAATCAGCCCCAGCATTTT.

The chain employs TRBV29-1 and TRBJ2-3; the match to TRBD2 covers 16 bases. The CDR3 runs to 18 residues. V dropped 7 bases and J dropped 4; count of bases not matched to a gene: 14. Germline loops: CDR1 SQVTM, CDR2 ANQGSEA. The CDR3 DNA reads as TGCAGCGCCCGGGGGGGACTAGCGGGAGGGTCGAACGCAGATACGCAGTATTTT. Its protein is CSARGGLAGGSNADTQYF.

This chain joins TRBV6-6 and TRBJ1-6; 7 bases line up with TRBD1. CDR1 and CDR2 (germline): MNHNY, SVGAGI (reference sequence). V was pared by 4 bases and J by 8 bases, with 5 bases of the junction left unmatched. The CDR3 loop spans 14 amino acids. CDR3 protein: CASSSTGDYSPLHF. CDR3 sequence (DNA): TGTGCCAGCAGTTCAACAGGGGATTATTCACCCCTCCACTTT.

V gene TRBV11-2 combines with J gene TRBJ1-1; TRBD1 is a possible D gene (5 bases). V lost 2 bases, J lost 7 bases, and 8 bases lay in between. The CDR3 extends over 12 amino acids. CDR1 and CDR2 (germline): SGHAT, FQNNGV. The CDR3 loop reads CASSLSGIEAFF. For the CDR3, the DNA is TGTGCCAGCAGCTTATCAGGGATTGAAGCTTTCTTT.

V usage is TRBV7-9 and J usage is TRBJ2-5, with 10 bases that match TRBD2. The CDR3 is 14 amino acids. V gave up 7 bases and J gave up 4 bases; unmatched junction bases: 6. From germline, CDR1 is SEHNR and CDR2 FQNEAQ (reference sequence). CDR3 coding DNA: TGTGCCAGCATCGTAGCGGGAGGAGGAGAGACCCAGTACTTC. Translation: CASIVAGGGETQYF.